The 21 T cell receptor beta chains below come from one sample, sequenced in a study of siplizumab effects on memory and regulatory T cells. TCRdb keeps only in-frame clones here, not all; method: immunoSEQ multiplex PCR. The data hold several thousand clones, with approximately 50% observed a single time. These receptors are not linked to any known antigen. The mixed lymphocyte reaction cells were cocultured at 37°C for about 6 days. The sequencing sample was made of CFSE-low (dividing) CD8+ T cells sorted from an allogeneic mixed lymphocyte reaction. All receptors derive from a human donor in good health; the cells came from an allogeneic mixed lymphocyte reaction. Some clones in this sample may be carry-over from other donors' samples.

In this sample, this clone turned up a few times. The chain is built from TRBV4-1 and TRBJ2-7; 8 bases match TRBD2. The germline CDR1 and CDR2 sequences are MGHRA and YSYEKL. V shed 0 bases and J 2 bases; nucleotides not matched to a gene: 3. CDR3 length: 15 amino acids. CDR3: CASSQDQRGTYEQYF. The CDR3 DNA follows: TGCGCCAGCAGCCAAGATCAGCGGGGGACCTACGAGCAGTACTTC.

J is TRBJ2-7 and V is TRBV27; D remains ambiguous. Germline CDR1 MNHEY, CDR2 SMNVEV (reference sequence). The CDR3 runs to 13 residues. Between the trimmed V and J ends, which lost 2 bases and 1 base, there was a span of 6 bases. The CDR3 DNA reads TGTGCCAGCAGTTTAGACATTTCCTACGAGCAGTACTTC. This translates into CASSLDISYEQYF.

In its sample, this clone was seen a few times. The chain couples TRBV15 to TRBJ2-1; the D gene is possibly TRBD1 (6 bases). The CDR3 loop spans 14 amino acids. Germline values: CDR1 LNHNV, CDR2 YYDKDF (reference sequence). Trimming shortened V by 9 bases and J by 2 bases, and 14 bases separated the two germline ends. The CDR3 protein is CATRRGETYNEQFF. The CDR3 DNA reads TGTGCCACGCGCAGGGGCGAGACCTACAATGAGCAGTTCTTC.

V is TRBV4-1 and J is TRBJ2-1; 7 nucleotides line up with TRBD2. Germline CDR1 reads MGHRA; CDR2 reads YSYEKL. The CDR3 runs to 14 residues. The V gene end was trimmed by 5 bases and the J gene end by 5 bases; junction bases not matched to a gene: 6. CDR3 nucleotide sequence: TGCGCCAGCAGCTCGAGGGGACTAAACAATGAGCAGTTCTTC. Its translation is CASSSRGLNNEQFF.

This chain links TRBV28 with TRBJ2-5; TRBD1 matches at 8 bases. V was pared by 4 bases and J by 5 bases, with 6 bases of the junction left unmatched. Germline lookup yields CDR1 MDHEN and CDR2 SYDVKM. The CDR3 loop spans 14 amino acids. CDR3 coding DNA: TGTGCCAGCAGTTGGACAGGGTCAGCGGAGACCCAGTACTTC. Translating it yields CASSWTGSAETQYF.

The CDR3, as DNA: TGTGCCAGCAGCTTGGGATTCCTAGCAACAGATACGCAGTATTTT. The encoded protein is CASSLGFLATDTQYF. The V call is TRBV7-9, the J call TRBJ2-3, with D perhaps matching TRBD2 (5 bases). Looked up from germline, CDR1 is SEHNR and CDR2 is FQNEAQ (reference sequence). There are 15 residues in the CDR3. Trimming cost V 3 bases and J 3 bases, with 13 bases left between them.

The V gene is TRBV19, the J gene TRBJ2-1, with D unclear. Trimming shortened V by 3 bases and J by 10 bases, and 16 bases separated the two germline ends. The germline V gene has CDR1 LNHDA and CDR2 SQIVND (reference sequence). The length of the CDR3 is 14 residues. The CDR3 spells CASSIVDGVGEQFF. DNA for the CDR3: TGTGCCAGTAGTATTGTGGATGGGGTGGGGGAGCAGTTCTTC.

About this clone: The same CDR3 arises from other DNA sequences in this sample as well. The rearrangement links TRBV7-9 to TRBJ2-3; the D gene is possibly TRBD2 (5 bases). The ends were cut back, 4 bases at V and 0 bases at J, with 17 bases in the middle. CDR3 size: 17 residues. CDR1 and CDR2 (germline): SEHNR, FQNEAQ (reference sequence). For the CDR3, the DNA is TGTGCCAGCAGCTCCTCCCTTAGTGGCGGGAGCACAGATACGCAGTATTTT. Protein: CASSSSLSGGSTDTQYF.

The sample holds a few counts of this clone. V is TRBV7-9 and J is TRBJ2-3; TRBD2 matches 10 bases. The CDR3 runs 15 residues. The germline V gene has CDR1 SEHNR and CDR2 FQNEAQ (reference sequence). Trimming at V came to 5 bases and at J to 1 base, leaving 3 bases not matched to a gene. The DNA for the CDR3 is TGTGCCAGCAGCCCAGGGACTAGCGGCACAGATACGCAGTATTTT. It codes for CASSPGTSGTDTQYF.

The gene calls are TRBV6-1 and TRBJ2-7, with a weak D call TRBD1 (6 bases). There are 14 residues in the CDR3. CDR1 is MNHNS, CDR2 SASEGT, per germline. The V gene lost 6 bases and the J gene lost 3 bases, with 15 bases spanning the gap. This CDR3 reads CASRTTGKLYEQYF. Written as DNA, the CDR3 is TGTGCCAGCAGGACTACAGGGAAGCTCTACGAGCAGTACTTC.

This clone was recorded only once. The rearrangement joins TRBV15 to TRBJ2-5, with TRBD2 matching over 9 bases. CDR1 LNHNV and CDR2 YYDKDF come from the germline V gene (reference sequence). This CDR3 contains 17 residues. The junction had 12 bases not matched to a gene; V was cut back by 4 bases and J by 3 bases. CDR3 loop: CATSTGLSSGNEETQYF. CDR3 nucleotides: TGTGCCACCAGCACTGGTCTCTCTAGCGGGAATGAAGAGACCCAGTACTTC.

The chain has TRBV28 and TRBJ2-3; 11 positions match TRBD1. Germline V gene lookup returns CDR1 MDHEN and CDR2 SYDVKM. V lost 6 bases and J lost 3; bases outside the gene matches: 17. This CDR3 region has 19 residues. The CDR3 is CASSTIQIRGQGVTDTQYF. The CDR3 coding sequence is TGTGCCAGCAGCACTATTCAGATCCGGGGACAGGGGGTAACAGATACGCAGTATTTT.

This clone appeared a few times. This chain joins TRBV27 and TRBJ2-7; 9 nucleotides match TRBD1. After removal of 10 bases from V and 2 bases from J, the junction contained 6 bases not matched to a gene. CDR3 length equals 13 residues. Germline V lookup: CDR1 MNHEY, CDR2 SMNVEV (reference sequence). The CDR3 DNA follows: TGTGCCACCGGACAGGGGTCGACCTACGAGCAGTACTTC. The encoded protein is CATGQGSTYEQYF.

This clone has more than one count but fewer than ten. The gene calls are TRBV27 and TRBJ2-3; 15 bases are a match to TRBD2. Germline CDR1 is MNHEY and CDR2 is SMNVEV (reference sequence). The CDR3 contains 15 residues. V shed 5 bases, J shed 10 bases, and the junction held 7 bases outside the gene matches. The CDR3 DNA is TGTGCCAGCAGTATAACCGGGACTAGCGGGAGGTCGCAGTATTTT. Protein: CASSITGTSGRSQYF.

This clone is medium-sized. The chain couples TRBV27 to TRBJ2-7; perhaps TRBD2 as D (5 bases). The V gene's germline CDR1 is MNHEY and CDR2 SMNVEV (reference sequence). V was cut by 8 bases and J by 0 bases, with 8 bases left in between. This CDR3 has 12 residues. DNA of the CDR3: TGTGCCAGCGCGGGTCGCTCCTACGAGCAGTACTTC. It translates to CASAGRSYEQYF.

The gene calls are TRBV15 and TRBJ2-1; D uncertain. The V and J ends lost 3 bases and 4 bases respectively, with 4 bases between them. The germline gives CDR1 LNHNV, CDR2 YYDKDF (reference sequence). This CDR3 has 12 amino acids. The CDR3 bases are TGTGCCACCAGCAGGTTTTACAATGAGCAGTTCTTC. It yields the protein CATSRFYNEQFF. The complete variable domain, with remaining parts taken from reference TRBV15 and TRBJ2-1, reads DAMVIQNPRYQVTQFGKPVTLSCSQTLNHNVMYWYQQKSSQAPKLLFHYYDKDFNNEADTPDNFQSRRPNTSFCFLDIRSPGLGDTAMYLCATSRFYNEQFFGPGTRLTVL.

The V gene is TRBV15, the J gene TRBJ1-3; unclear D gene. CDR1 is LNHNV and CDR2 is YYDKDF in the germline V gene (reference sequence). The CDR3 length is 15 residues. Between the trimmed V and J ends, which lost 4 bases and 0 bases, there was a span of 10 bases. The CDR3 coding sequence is TGTGCCACCAGCATAGATAAAACCTCTGGAAACACCATATATTTT. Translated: CATSIDKTSGNTIYF. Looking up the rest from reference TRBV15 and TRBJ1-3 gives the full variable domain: DAMVIQNPRYQVTQFGKPVTLSCSQTLNHNVMYWYQQKSSQAPKLLFHYYDKDFNNEADTPDNFQSRRPNTSFCFLDIRSPGLGDTAMYLCATSIDKTSGNTIYFGEGSWLTVV.

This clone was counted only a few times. The CDR3, as DNA: TGTGCCAGCAGCTCCCCGAGCGGGTCCGACCTTAGCTCCTACAATGAGCAGTTCTTC. Translated: CASSSPSGSDLSSYNEQFF. V usage is TRBV13 and J usage is TRBJ2-1, with D tentatively TRBD2 (6 bases). The CDR3 has 19 amino acids. V was trimmed by 4 bases and J by 0 bases, leaving 22 bases between them. Germline CDR1 and CDR2: PRHDT and FYEKMQ (reference sequence).

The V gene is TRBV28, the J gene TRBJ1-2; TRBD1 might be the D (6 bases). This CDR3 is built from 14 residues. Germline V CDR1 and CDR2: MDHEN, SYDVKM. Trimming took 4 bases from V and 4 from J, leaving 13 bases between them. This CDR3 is CASSSGQSGYGYTF. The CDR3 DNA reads TGTGCCAGCAGTTCAGGACAGTCCGGCTATGGCTACACCTTC.

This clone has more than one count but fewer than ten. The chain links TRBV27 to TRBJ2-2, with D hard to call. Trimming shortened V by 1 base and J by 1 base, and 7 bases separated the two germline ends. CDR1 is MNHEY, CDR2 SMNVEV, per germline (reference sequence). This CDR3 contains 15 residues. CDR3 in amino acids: CASSLYLENTGELFF. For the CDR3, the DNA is TGTGCCAGCAGTTTATACCTAGAGAACACCGGGGAGCTGTTTTTT.

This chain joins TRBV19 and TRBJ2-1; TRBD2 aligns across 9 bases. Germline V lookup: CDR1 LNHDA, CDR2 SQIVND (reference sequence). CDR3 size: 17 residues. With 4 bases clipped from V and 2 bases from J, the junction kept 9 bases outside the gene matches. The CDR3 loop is CASSTFFSGSAYNEQFF. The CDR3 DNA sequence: TGTGCCAGTAGTACGTTTTTTAGCGGGAGCGCCTACAATGAGCAGTTCTTC.